The rows below give T cell receptor beta chains drawn from one sample of a study of T cell changes during pregnancy in multiple sclerosis. The data were produced by immunoSEQ multiplex PCR, yet TCRdb's version contains in-frame clones alone and is incomplete. The repertoire holds approximately 40,000 clones, with approximately 90% as singletons. The sample consisted of CD4+ T cells from peripheral blood mononuclear cells, taken in the third trimester of pregnancy. These receptors all stem from a female donor in good health, enrolled as a control in a pregnancy study. Each CDR3 is given with its conserved first and last residue. The D gene is left open where the match is weak. Some rows mark clone size as missing; the rest say once, few, many or name a class of expanded clone.

TRBD2	TRBJ2-5	TRBV2	few	CASPLASGGTQYF	TGTGCCAGCCCATTGGCTAGCGGGGGGACCCAGTACTTC
TRBD1	TRBJ2-7	TRBV7-9	.	CASSPGGREQYF	TGTGCCAGCAGCCCAGGGGGCAGGGAGCAGTACTTC
TRBD1	TRBJ1-6	TRBV6-6	.	CASSYSTGGNSPLHF	TGTGCCAGCAGTTACAGCACAGGGGGTAATTCACCCCTCCACTTT
TRBD1	TRBJ1-2	TRBV28	.	CASSSGGTGVISYGYTF	TGTGCCAGCAGTTCTGGTGGGACAGGGGTTATAAGCTATGGCTACACCTTC
TRBD2	TRBJ2-1	TRBV15	.	CATSGPGLAVNEQFF	TGTGCCACCAGCGGACCGGGACTAGCGGTTAATGAGCAGTTCTTC
TRBD1	TRBJ2-3	TRBV5-4	.	CASINGRDRETDTQYF	TGTGCCAGCATCAATGGAAGGGACAGGGAAACAGATACGCAGTATTTT
TRBD1	TRBJ2-6	TRBV7-2	.	CASSTYRGSGANVLTF	TGTGCCAGCAGCACCTACAGGGGATCTGGGGCCAACGTCCTGACTTTC
.	TRBJ1-1	TRBV2	.	CASSRVDTEAFF	TGTGCCAGCTCCAGGGTTGACACTGAAGCTTTCTTT
TRBD1	TRBJ2-7	TRBV18	.	CASSRGQDSYEQYF	TGTGCCAGCTCACGCGGACAGGATTCCTACGAGCAGTACTTC
TRBD1	TRBJ1-4	TRBV6-1	.	CASSGDRANEKLFF	TGTGCCAGCAGTGGGGACAGGGCTAATGAAAAACTGTTTTTT
TRBD1	TRBJ2-7	TRBV7-2	.	CASSTGTEGYEQYF	TGTGCCAGCAGCACCGGGACAGAGGGCTACGAGCAGTACTTC
.	TRBJ2-7	TRBV6-1	.	CASTKTGTYEQYF	TGTGCCAGCACCAAAACAGGGACCTACGAGCAGTACTTC
.	TRBJ1-3	TRBV7-2	.	CASSLSGAGSGNTIYF	TGTGCCAGCAGCTTAAGTGGGGCAGGGTCTGGAAACACCATATATTTT
TRBD2	TRBJ2-3	TRBV11-3	.	CASSLAGGHTDTQYF	TGTGCCAGCAGCTTAGCGGGGGGGCACACAGATACGCAGTATTTT
TRBD1	TRBJ1-2	TRBV27	.	CASTTRTGNYGYTF	TGTGCCAGCACCACTCGGACAGGGAACTATGGCTACACCTTC
TRBD2	TRBJ2-7	TRBV27	.	CASSLTQGLAHYEQYF	TGTGCCAGCAGTTTAACGCAGGGACTAGCCCACTACGAGCAGTACTTC
TRBD2	TRBJ2-1	TRBV6-1	.	CASTPSRAGDNEQFF	TGTGCCAGCACTCCCAGTCGCGCGGGAGACAATGAGCAGTTCTTC
TRBD2	TRBJ2-1	TRBV11-2	few	CASSLENSGKQFF	TGTGCCAGCAGCTTAGAAAATAGCGGGAAGCAGTTCTTC
TRBD1	TRBJ1-5	TRBV6-1	once	CASSLSGGGQPQHF	TGTGCCAGCAGTTTGTCAGGGGGTGGGCAGCCCCAGCATTTT
TRBD1	TRBJ2-2	TRBV5-1	.	CASSLEGTVNTGELFF	TGCGCCAGCAGCTTGGAGGGGACAGTCAACACCGGGGAGCTGTTTTTT
TRBD2	TRBJ2-3	TRBV28	.	CATKGTSGRGFTDTQYF	TGTGCCACTAAGGGGACTAGCGGGAGGGGTTTCACAGATACGCAGTATTTT
TRBD1	TRBJ2-2	TRBV10-3	.	CAIREGQVPGELFF	TGTGCCATCAGGGAGGGACAGGTGCCCGGGGAGCTGTTTTTT
.	TRBJ2-3	TRBV18	.	CASSPLADTQYF	TGTGCCAGCTCCCCTCTAGCAGATACGCAGTATTTT
TRBD2	TRBJ2-1	TRBV6-6	.	CASSLLAGVYNEQFF	TGTGCCAGCAGCCTACTAGCGGGAGTCTACAATGAGCAGTTCTTC
TRBD1	TRBJ2-1	TRBV19	.	CASTDRAGRNEQFF	TGTGCCAGTACCGACAGGGCCGGCAGGAATGAGCAGTTCTTC
TRBD2	TRBJ2-5	TRBV7-2	.	CASSLVIAGRGTQYF	TGTGCCAGCAGCTTAGTAATAGCGGGAAGGGGGACCCAGTACTTC
.	TRBJ1-1	TRBV19	.	CASMRWNTEAFF	TGTGCCAGTATGAGATGGAACACTGAAGCTTTCTTT
TRBD1	TRBJ2-1	TRBV19	.	CASSHRQGRYNEQFF	TGTGCCAGTAGCCATAGACAGGGGAGGTACAATGAGCAGTTCTTC
TRBD1	TRBJ2-1	TRBV30	.	CAWSPRDRGGYNEQFF	TGTGCCTGGAGCCCTAGAGACAGGGGGGGTTACAATGAGCAGTTCTTC
.	TRBJ1-2	TRBV19	.	CASSRTLDRSSGYTF	TGTGCCAGTAGTCGTACTCTCGACAGGTCTTCTGGCTACACCTTC
.	TRBJ1-1	TRBV10-3	.	CAISEKGVGNTEAFF	TGTGCCATCAGTGAGAAGGGGGTAGGGAACACTGAAGCTTTCTTT
.	TRBJ2-3	TRBV5-1	.	CASSAGRISTDTQYF	TGCGCCAGCAGCGCAGGGAGGATAAGCACAGATACGCAGTATTTT
.	TRBJ2-3	TRBV2	.	CANGGPNTDTQYF	TGTGCCAACGGGGGGCCTAACACAGATACGCAGTATTTT
TRBD1	TRBJ2-7	TRBV5-4	.	CASSSNPGTGAYEQYF	TGTGCCAGCAGCTCAAATCCCGGGACAGGGGCGTACGAGCAGTACTTC
TRBD2	TRBJ2-7	TRBV7-8	.	CASSLTSGGAYEQYF	TGTGCCAGCAGCTTAACTAGCGGGGGGGCCTACGAGCAGTACTTC
.	TRBJ1-5	TRBV6-5	.	CASSYVVGQPQHF	TGTGCCAGCAGTTACGTGGTTGGCCAGCCCCAGCATTTT
.	TRBJ1-1	TRBV5-1	.	CASSGTINTEAFF	TGCGCCAGTTCCGGGACTATTAACACTGAAGCTTTCTTT
TRBD1	TRBJ2-5	TRBV5-1	.	CASRTGTDQETQYF	TGCGCCAGCAGGACCGGGACAGACCAAGAGACCCAGTACTTC
.	TRBJ1-2	TRBV6-1	.	CASIPGTRGGYGYTF	TGTGCCAGCATTCCCGGGACTAGGGGAGGCTATGGCTACACCTTC
TRBD1	TRBJ2-7	TRBV27	.	CAIQEGDRSGEQYF	TGTGCCATCCAGGAGGGGGACAGGTCCGGCGAGCAGTACTTC
TRBD1	TRBJ1-1	TRBV28	.	CASSGTGMNTEAFF	TGTGCCAGCAGCGGGACAGGAATGAACACTGAAGCTTTCTTT
.	TRBJ1-1	TRBV28	.	CASSLYFLGQNTEAFF	TGTGCCAGCAGTTTATATTTCCTGGGACAGAACACTGAAGCTTTCTTT
.	TRBJ2-5	TRBV7-7	.	CASSLGSSVQETQYF	TGTGCTAGCAGCTTGGGTAGTAGCGTTCAAGAGACCCAGTACTTC
.	TRBJ2-7	TRBV6-4	few	CATITSCLLGAFYEQYF	TGTGCCACCATAACCAGTTGCCTCCTGGGCGCCTTTTACGAGCAGTACTTC
TRBD1	TRBJ1-6	TRBV6-6	.	CASSYGTGRDTLHF	TGTGCCAGCAGTTACGGGACAGGGAGAGACACCCTCCACTTT
.	TRBJ2-5	TRBV7-8	.	CASSQENSQETQYF	TGTGCCAGCAGCCAAGAGAATAGCCAAGAGACCCAGTACTTC